The 8 T cell receptor beta chains reported below all come from one sample, sequenced in a study of T cell responses to AZD1222 COVID-19 vaccine. Assay used: immunoSEQ multiplex PCR; TCRdb lists only in-frame clones, some missing. Of approximately 110,000 clones in the sample, roughly 90% were seen once. The starting material was peripheral blood, obtained on day 0 of AZD1222 vaccination. These receptor sequences come from an adult in good health.

This rearrangement joins TRBV10-3 to TRBJ2-6; 9 bases are a match to TRBD2. J lost 2 bases, V lost 6 bases, and 8 bases had no gene match. The CDR3 covers 17 residues. Germline assignment: CDR1 ENHRY and CDR2 SYGVKD. The CDR3 sequence: CAIRAGGGQPGANVLTF. Written as DNA, the CDR3 is TGTGCCATCAGGGCGGGAGGGGGACAGCCTGGGGCCAACGTCCTGACTTTC.

The J gene is TRBJ2-7, the V gene TRBV18; possible D gene TRBD2, 6 bases. V was trimmed by 6 bases and J by 3 bases, leaving 18 bases between them. Germline CDR1 KGHSH, CDR2 LQKENI. The CDR3 is 15 residues long. In DNA, the CDR3 is TGTGCCAGCTCCCCTGCGGGGCAGGGAGTCTACGAGCAGTACTTC. It translates to CASSPAGQGVYEQYF.

This clone appeared a single time. This chain links TRBV9 with TRBJ1-5; D ambiguous. CDR1 is SGDLS and CDR2 is YYNGEE in the germline V gene. This CDR3 has 14 amino acids. The V end lost 0 bases, the J end lost 5 bases, and 9 bases lay between the germline ends. CDR3 amino acids: CASSVGGDYQPQHF. CDR3 DNA sequence: TGTGCCAGCAGCGTAGGAGGCGACTATCAGCCCCAGCATTTT. The whole variable domain, filled in from reference TRBV9 and TRBJ1-5, reads DSGVTQTPKHLITATGQRVTLRCSPRSGDLSVYWYQQSLDQGLQFLIQYYNGEERAKGNILERFSAQQFPDLHSELNLSSLELGDSALYFCASSVGGDYQPQHFGDGTRLSIL.

V is TRBV11-3 and J is TRBJ2-2; D is undetermined. Between the trimmed V and J ends, which lost 8 bases and 8 bases, there was a span of 12 bases. CDR1 is SGHNT, CDR2 YENEEA, per germline. The CDR3 covers 12 residues. As DNA, the CDR3 is TGTGCCAGCGGAAACGGGTGGGGGGAGCTGTTTTTT. This codes for CASGNGWGELFF.

This clone has only a few counts. The rearrangement joins TRBV7-9 to TRBJ1-6, with D possibly TRBD1 on 6 matching bases. This CDR3 has 15 residues. The V and J ends lost 3 bases and 5 bases respectively, with 11 bases between them. Germline V gives CDR1 SEHNR, CDR2 FQNEAQ (reference sequence). The DNA for the CDR3 is TGTGCCAGCAGCTTCGGGGCAGGGGATAATTCACCCCTCCACTTT. This encodes CASSFGAGDNSPLHF.

The CDR3 DNA reads as TGTGCCAGCAGTTCAATAGCGGTTAACACCGGGGAGCTGTTTTTT. Encoded protein: CASSSIAVNTGELFF. This rearrangement joins TRBV2 to TRBJ2-2; D is perhaps TRBD2 (6 bases). V lost 5 bases and J lost 2, with 12 bases in between. The length of the CDR3 is 15 residues. Germline assignment: CDR1 SNHLY and CDR2 FYNNEI. Together with reference TRBV2 and TRBJ2-2, the CDR3 gives the full variable domain: EPEVTQTPSHQVTQMGQEVILRCVPISNHLYFYWYRQILGQKVEFLVSFYNNEISEKSEIFDDQFSVERPDGSNFTLKIRSTKLEDSAMYFCASSSIAVNTGELFFGEGSRLTVL.

This clone was seen once. The chain has TRBV7-9 and TRBJ2-5, with 7 nucleotides matching TRBD1. The CDR3 spans 12 residues. Germline CDR1 and CDR2: SEHNR and FQNEAQ (reference sequence). The junction had 4 bases not matched to a gene; V was cut back by 8 bases and J by 4 bases. The CDR3 DNA reads TGTGCCAGCGGCAGGGGGAGAGAGACCCAGTACTTC. It codes for CASGRGRETQYF.

The gene calls are TRBV3-1 (or the pseudogene TRBV3-2) and TRBJ2-5; D gene unclear. V was clipped by 2 bases and J by 1 base, with 8 bases between them. The germline V gene has CDR1 LGHDT and CDR2 YNNKEL (reference sequence). CDR3 length: 14 residues. The CDR3 bases are TGTGCCAGCAGCCAATATCACAGCCAAGAGACCCAGTACTTC. Translation gives CASSQYHSQETQYF.